What follows describes a single TCR beta chain. Antigen: not known. The germline CDR1 and CDR2 sequences are MDHEN and SYDVKM. V was clipped by 8 bases and J by 6 bases; unmatched bases: 13. The length of the CDR3 is 15 residues. This table comes from immunoSEQ multiplex PCR, and its TCRdb copy is limited to in-frame clones, with some not included. The data contain about 120,000 clones, 80% to 90% of them singletons. It was the approximately 110-subject validation cohort, separate from the approximately 620-subject first cohort, to which the donors belonged. This specimen belongs to a study of cytomegalovirus exposure and HLA in healthy donors. For the study at large: The use of the same platform for the approximately 130 validation repertoires and the roughly 670 first-cohort repertoires was reported by a later analysis. General study results and limits: Researchers catalogued 164 TCR beta chains as cytomegalovirus-associated. That first-cohort TCR clusters tended to co-occur in the roughly 110 validation repertoires was found in a later analysis.

This clonotype originated in a woman under 30 in good health and CMV-seronegative. Sequenced input: PBMCs. The V call is TRBV28, the J call TRBJ2-3; 8 nucleotides line up with TRBD2. DNA of the CDR3: TGTGCCAGCCAGGACGGGACTAGGGATATGGATACGCAGTATTTT. Amino acids: CASQDGTRDMDTQYF.